A single sample is the source of the 2 T cell receptor beta chains below, sequenced in a study of blood T cell repertoires in COVID-19. Generated by immunoSEQ multiplex PCR, the TCRdb table keeps only in-frame clones and is missing some. The sample consists of about 380,000 clones, more than 75% of them appearing once. The sequenced sample consisted of PBMCs or T cells enriched from blood (not recorded which). The receptor source for this set is a woman under 30 who had recovered from COVID-19.

This clone came up once. This chain links TRBV7-9 with TRBJ2-2; TRBD1 agrees at 7 bases. Germline V gene sequence: CDR1 SEHNR, CDR2 FQNEAQ (reference sequence). Unmatched junction bases numbered 2, after V lost 0 bases and J lost 1 base. The CDR3 is made up of 16 amino acids. CDR3 sequence reads: CASSLAGTVNTGELFF. The DNA for the CDR3 is TGTGCCAGCAGCTTAGCGGGGACAGTGAACACCGGGGAGCTGTTTTTT.

This chain connects TRBV11-2 to TRBJ2-1, with D tentatively TRBD2 (7 bases). The CDR3 runs to 16 residues. Germline assignment: CDR1 SGHAT and CDR2 FQNNGV. The V end was cut by 2 bases, the J end by 4 bases, with 15 bases between. The CDR3 DNA sequence: TGTGCCAGCAGCTTAATTAGGGGGGGCCAGTACAATGAGCAGTTCTTC. As protein: CASSLIRGGQYNEQFF.